The sequence of this T cell receptor (beta chain) was determined in a study of blood T cell repertoires in COVID-19 (dated by TCRdb to 2018 to 2020). Concerning the study at large: Collaborator samples came from the United States, Italy and Spain and covered acute and convalescent phases of COVID-19. A freely available public database, intended as a resource for researchers studying the immune response to SARS-CoV-2, is where the repertoires were released. Sample metadata almost always included a de-identified subject ID, COVID-19 status, age in years and sex. The prospective study material was composed of cDNA or gDNA derived from T cells, B-cell-depleted T cells, or PBMCs. Subjects who had been exposed to COVID-19, were actively infected with it, or had recovered from it provided the deeply sampled blood TCRbeta repertoires that made up the dataset. Samples came from the ongoing ImmuneRACE study (first 160 participants) plus 1,254 subjects from 6 global collaborators. Where available, HLA class I and class II types were obtained from metadata supplied by the sample provider rather than from assay-based typing. Paper-wide results and their limitations: How much clinical and demographic metadata was included differed by source and by participant, and the metadata was provided uncurated.

TCRbeta CDR3 regions were amplified from genomic DNA using the immunoSEQ Assay, a bias-controlled multiplex PCR. The study's own analysis went as follows. Within the assay, amplification of reference gene primers was used to estimate how many nucleated cells each sample contained. To quantify the absolute abundance of each unique TCRbeta CDR3 rearrangement, sequence reads were collapsed and filtered. Productive Simpson clonality was computed per sample as the square root of Simpson's diversity index over productive rearrangements. TCRdb mirrors the immuneACCESS table, restricted to in-frame sequences. Some clones are absent from its copies; in checked studies, under half trace to an unresolved V gene, and the reason for the others is unknown. Clone size and V and J calls were adopted from that table, with D and trimming inferred from the DNA. The sample table shows fewer than 300,000 clones, and roughly 85% are seen once. The ten largest clonotypes hold approximately 3.1% of the sample.

Each collaborating institution followed its own protocols to collect whole blood in K2EDTA tubes. For TCRbeta analysis, collaborators shipped samples in one of three forms: frozen whole blood, isolated PBMCs, or DNA extracted from either of those sample types. V has 6 bases trimmed and J has 3 bases trimmed; junction bases matching no gene number 9. CDR1 and CDR2 are read off the germline V gene (reference sequence) as LNHDA and SQIVND. Inclusive of the bounding cysteine and phenylalanine, the CDR3 is 15 residues long. Only the CDR3 part of the read is kept: 45 bases, read in frame from the first base. With regard to this clone: Its target antigen remains unknown. There are no base qualities to consult, and no much larger clone falls within one base.

The specimen was peripheral blood. The origin of this receptor is a woman between 18 and 29 years old with acute or convalescent COVID-19. The rearrangement joined TRBV19 to TRBJ2-7; TRBD1 agrees with 9 junctional bases. The nucleotide sequence is given as TGTGCCAGTAGCAATTTGGGGACAGGGAACTACGAGCAGTACTTC. It codes for CASSNLGTGNYEQYF.